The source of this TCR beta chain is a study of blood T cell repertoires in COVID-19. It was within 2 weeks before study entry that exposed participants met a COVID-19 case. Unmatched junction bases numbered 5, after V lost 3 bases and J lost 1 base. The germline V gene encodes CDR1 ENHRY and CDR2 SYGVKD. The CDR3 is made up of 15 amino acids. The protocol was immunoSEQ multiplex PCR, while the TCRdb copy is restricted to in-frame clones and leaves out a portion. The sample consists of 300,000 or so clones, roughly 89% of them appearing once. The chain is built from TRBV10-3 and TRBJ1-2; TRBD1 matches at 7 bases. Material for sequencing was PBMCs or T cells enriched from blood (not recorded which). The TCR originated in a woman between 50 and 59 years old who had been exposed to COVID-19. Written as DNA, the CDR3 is TGTGCCATCAGTGAAGGGGGCTCCGGTAACTATGGCTACACCTTC. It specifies CAISEGGSGNYGYTF.